These 8 T cell receptor beta chains originate from one sample sequenced in a study of monozygotic twins with inflammatory bowel disease. TCRdb re-called the 5' RACE reads, yielding one record per CDR3 amino acid sequence without DNA. The sample is made up of roughly 330,000 distinct CDR3 sequences, and the top ten hold approximately 2% of it. The sequenced sample was blood. Source of these receptors: a human donor with ulcerative colitis or Crohn's disease, or a healthy co-twin of an affected twin (not recorded which).

The CDR3 loop is CASRGGLKEYEQYF. The rearrangement joins TRBV2 to TRBJ2-7; no DNA is available, so the TRBD1 call from TCRdb remains unchecked. Germline loops: CDR1 SNHLY, CDR2 FYNNEI. The CDR3 contains 14 residues.

This chain uses TRBV5-1 with TRBJ2-7; TCRdb lists TRBD2, though no DNA is available to test this call. Germline V gene sequence: CDR1 SGHRS, CDR2 YFSETQ. This CDR3 spans 15 amino acids. The CDR3 region is CASSLPLAGTYEQYF. Using reference TRBV5-1 and TRBJ2-7 for the parts outside the CDR3, the full variable domain is KAGVTQTPRYLIKTRGQQVTLSCSPISGHRSVSWYQQTPGQGLQFLFEYFSETQRNKGNFPGRFSGRQFSNSRSEMNVSTLELGDSALYLCASSLPLAGTYEQYFGPGTRLTVT.

The CDR3 protein is CASTGDLREETQYF. The V gene is TRBV5-1, the J gene TRBJ2-5; TCRdb outputs TRBD2, but without DNA this stays unchecked. In germline, CDR1 is SGHRS, CDR2 YFSETQ. The CDR3 has 14 residues. Looking up the rest from reference TRBV5-1 and TRBJ2-5 gives the full variable domain: KAGVTQTPRYLIKTRGQQVTLSCSPISGHRSVSWYQQTPGQGLQFLFEYFSETQRNKGNFPGRFSGRQFSNSRSEMNVSTLELGDSALYLCASTGDLREETQYFGPGTRLLVL.

The genes are TRBV6-5 and TRBJ1-4; TCRdb reports TRBD1, a call that lacks DNA to check it against. The CDR3 runs to 14 residues. Germline-derived CDR1 and CDR2 are MNHEY and SVGAGI. The CDR3 loop reads CASSYTRTAKKLFF.

The CDR3 region is CASSFDRPGGSPLHF. The V gene is TRBV12-3 or TRBV12-4, the J gene TRBJ1-6; the TRBD1 assignment by TCRdb is unverifiable without DNA. The CDR3 has 15 amino acids.

The chain is built from TRBV11-2 and TRBJ2-7; the D gene TCRdb calls, TRBD2, cannot be checked with no DNA. The germline CDR1 and CDR2 sequences are SGHAT and FQNNGV. This CDR3 is built from 15 residues. CDR3 residues: CASSRDPASSYEQYF.

The rearrangement links TRBV5-1 to TRBJ2-1; TCRdb's assignment of TRBD1 cannot be checked, as there is no DNA. The CDR3 is 16 amino acids. Germline-derived CDR1 and CDR2 are SGHRS and YFSETQ. CDR3 sequence: CASSATPVSSYNEQFF. The whole variable domain, filled in from reference TRBV5-1 and TRBJ2-1, reads KAGVTQTPRYLIKTRGQQVTLSCSPISGHRSVSWYQQTPGQGLQFLFEYFSETQRNKGNFPGRFSGRQFSNSRSEMNVSTLELGDSALYLCASSATPVSSYNEQFFGPGTRLTVL.

The chain links TRBV28 to TRBJ2-1. CDR3 length equals 16 residues. Germline V lookup: CDR1 MDHEN, CDR2 SYDVKM. The CDR3 is CASRSSTSLFYNEQFF. The full variable domain, its missing parts supplied by reference TRBV28 and TRBJ2-1, is DVKVTQSSRYLVKRTGEKVFLECVQDMDHENMFWYRQDPGLGLRLIYFSYDVKMKEKGDIPEGYSVSREKKERFSLILESASTNQTSMYLCASRSSTSLFYNEQFFGPGTRLTVL.